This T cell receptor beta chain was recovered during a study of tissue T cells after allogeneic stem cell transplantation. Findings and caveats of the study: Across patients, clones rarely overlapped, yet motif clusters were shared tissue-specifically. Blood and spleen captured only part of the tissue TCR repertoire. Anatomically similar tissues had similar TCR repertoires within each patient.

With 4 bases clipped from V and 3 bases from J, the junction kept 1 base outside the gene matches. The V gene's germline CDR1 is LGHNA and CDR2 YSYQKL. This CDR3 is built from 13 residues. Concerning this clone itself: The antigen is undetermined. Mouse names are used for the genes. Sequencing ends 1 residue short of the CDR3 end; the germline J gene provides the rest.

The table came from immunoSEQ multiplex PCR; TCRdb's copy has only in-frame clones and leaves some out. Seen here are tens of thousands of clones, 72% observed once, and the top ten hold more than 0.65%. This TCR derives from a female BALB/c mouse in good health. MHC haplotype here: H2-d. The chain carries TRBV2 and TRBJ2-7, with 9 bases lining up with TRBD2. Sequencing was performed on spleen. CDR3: CASSRDWDYEQYF. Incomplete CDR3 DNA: TGTGCCAGCAGCCGGGACTGGGACTATGAACAGTAC.